The 18 T cell receptor beta chains below come from one sample, sequenced in a study of blood T cells in healthy people across ages. Through a sample-barcoded 5' primer and a J-beta primer mix, a second PCR was run for roughly 6 to 11 cycles. Each CDR3 protein is one row after TCRdb ran MiXCR on the 5' RACE reads. In the table there are roughly 680,000 distinct CDR3 sequences, around a fifth of which are singletons. Sequencing used blood. All receptors derive from a man in his 70s in good health.

The chain employs TRBV30 and TRBJ1-3; the D is unclear. Germline CDR1 reads GTSNPN; CDR2 reads SVGIG (reference sequence). V was pared by 0 bases and J by 2 bases, with 8 bases between. This CDR3 is 14 amino acids long. The CDR3 DNA follows: TGTGCCTGGAGTGTACTGCAAACTGGAAACACCATATATTTT. Its protein is CAWSVLQTGNTIYF.

The V gene is TRBV4-1, the J gene TRBJ2-7, with a tentative D call TRBD1 (6 bases). The CDR3 loop spans 14 amino acids. The V end was cut by 1 base, the J end by 9 bases, with 16 bases between. From germline, CDR1 is MGHRA and CDR2 YSYEKL. Here the CDR3 reads CASSQAKQGSGQYF. CDR3 bases: TGCGCCAGCAGCCAAGCCAAACAGGGTTCGGGGCAGTACTTC.

This clonotype occurred a few times. DNA of the CDR3: TGCAGCGTTGTGGGTAGCGGGAACACCGGGGAGCTGTTTTTT. This encodes CSVVGSGNTGELFF. The rearrangement uses TRBV29-1 and TRBJ2-2; D perhaps matches TRBD2 (6 bases). V was trimmed by 4 bases and J by 1 base, leaving 10 bases between them. CDR3 size: 14 residues. The germline V gene encodes CDR1 SQVTM and CDR2 ANQGSEA.

V and J are TRBV30 and TRBJ1-2; the D is unclear. V was pared by 3 bases and J by 4 bases, with 21 bases between. The CDR3 runs 16 residues. Germline CDR1 GTSNPN, CDR2 SVGIG (reference sequence). CDR3 nucleotides: TGTGCCTGGAGCGCACCGGGAGGCCCAGGCGGCTATGGCTACACCTTC. The encoded protein is CAWSAPGGPGGYGYTF.

This chain links TRBV7-8 with TRBJ1-2, with 7 bases fitting TRBD1. V was pared by 2 bases and J by 1 base, with 10 bases of the junction left unmatched. Germline V lookup: CDR1 SGHVS, CDR2 FQNEAQ. The CDR3 totals 17 residues. CDR3 nucleotides: TGTGCCAGCAGCTTAAAAGGTCTTGGGACAGATAACTATGGCTACACCTTC. The encoded protein is CASSLKGLGTDNYGYTF.

This clonotype was detected only a few times. CDR3 loop: CASRAGAATGELFF. CDR3 DNA sequence: TGTGCCAGCAGAGCCGGGGCCGCAACCGGGGAGCTGTTTTTT. This chain joins TRBV6-6 and TRBJ2-2; D tentatively fits TRBD1 or TRBD2 (5 bases each). There are 14 residues in the CDR3. V dropped 6 bases and J dropped 5 bases, with 13 bases sitting between them. The germline gives CDR1 MNHNY, CDR2 SVGAGI (reference sequence).

In its sample, this clonotype was seen many times. The rearrangement uses TRBV3-1 and TRBJ1-6, with 7 bases that match TRBD1. Germline V gene data show CDR1 as LGHDT and CDR2 as YNNKEL (reference sequence). CDR3 size: 16 residues. Trimming removed 6 bases from V and 10 bases from J; junction bases left unmatched: 15. The CDR3 loop is CASSKGETTGKSPLHF. The CDR3 DNA reads TGTGCCAGCAGTAAGGGGGAGACGACAGGGAAGTCACCCCTCCACTTT.

This clonotype was seen only a few times. V and J are TRBV7-9 and TRBJ2-7, with no clear D. CDR3 length equals 12 residues. V lost 6 bases and J lost 5, with 11 bases in between. Germline V gene lookup returns CDR1 SEHNR and CDR2 FQNEAQ (reference sequence). The CDR3 DNA reads TGTGCCAGCAGGATGGACGTCAACGAGCAGTACTTC. The encoded protein is CASRMDVNEQYF.

A few counts support this clonotype. This chain's CDR3 is CATSEMLAGSQETQYF. The CDR3, as DNA: TGTGCCACCAGTGAGATGTTAGCGGGATCCCAAGAGACCCAGTACTTC. This chain joins TRBV24-1 and TRBJ2-5, with TRBD2 matching over 8 bases. The CDR3 is 16 amino acids. V lost 4 bases to trimming and J lost 1 base; unmatched junction nucleotides: 7. Germline assignment: CDR1 KGHDR and CDR2 SFDVKD.

This clonotype was counted a single time. This chain connects TRBV7-9 to TRBJ2-7; D assignment may be TRBD1 or TRBD2 (5 bases each). Germline loops: CDR1 SEHNR, CDR2 FQNEAQ (reference sequence). There are 16 residues in the CDR3. V lost 0 bases and J 6 bases, leaving 18 bases between the germline ends. DNA for the CDR3: TGTGCCAGCAGCTTAGCGACGTTGGGCAAAGGGACCGAGCAGTACTTC. It specifies CASSLATLGKGTEQYF.

This chain uses TRBV20-1 with TRBJ1-1; 7 nucleotides align to TRBD1. The length of the CDR3 is 17 residues. The ends lost 6 bases at V and 0 bases at J; junction bases unmatched: 16. Germline V gives CDR1 DFQATT, CDR2 SNEGSKA (reference sequence). CDR3 sequence (DNA): TGCAGTGCGCTAGTTCGGTCCGGGACAGCGCTGAACACTGAAGCTTTCTTT. It is translated as CSALVRSGTALNTEAFF.

The CDR3 spells CASSFRLAGQQETQYF. The CDR3 region has the DNA TGTGCCAGCAGTTTCCGTCTAGCCGGGCAGCAAGAGACCCAGTACTTC. The genes are TRBV12-3 or TRBV12-4 and TRBJ2-5; D may be TRBD2 (5 bases). The V end was cut by 3 bases, the J end by 2 bases, with 16 bases between. CDR3 size: 16 residues.

The chain links TRBV29-1 to TRBJ2-1, with 8 bases lining up with TRBD2. V was clipped by 4 bases and J by 0 bases; unmatched bases: 8. The V gene's germline CDR1 is SQVTM and CDR2 ANQGSEA. The CDR3 contains 16 residues. CDR3 DNA: TGCAGCGTTGGTAATGAGGCGGGAGGCTCCTACAATGAGCAGTTCTTC. It yields the protein CSVGNEAGGSYNEQFF.

V gene TRBV9 combines with J gene TRBJ2-2; D remains ambiguous. V was shortened by 4 bases and J by 8 bases, with 18 bases between the two germline ends. The germline V gene encodes CDR1 SGDLS and CDR2 YYNGEE. This CDR3 comprises 15 residues. The CDR3 DNA sequence: TGTGCCAGCAGCAATGCTGGGCCTGCGGTAGGGGAGCTGTTTTTT. Amino acid sequence: CASSNAGPAVGELFF.

This chain connects TRBV4-1 to TRBJ2-5; TRBD1 matches 12 bases. The closer fit of TRBJ2-7 to the DNA end suggests the J call may be wrong. The CDR3 runs 17 residues. CDR1 is MGHRA and CDR2 is YSYEKL in the germline V gene. DNA for the CDR3: TGCGCCAGCAGCCAAGATCGGAGGGACAGGGGGCACTACGAGCAGTACTTC. Its translation: CASSQDRRDRGHYEQYF.

V gene TRBV10-3 combines with J gene TRBJ2-5; 8 nucleotides align to TRBD2. The length of the CDR3 is 13 residues. J gave up 7 bases and V 0 bases, and 1 base lay outside the gene matches. Per germline, CDR1 ENHRY and CDR2 SYGVKD. The CDR3 protein is CAISESREVTQYF. The CDR3 nucleotides are TGTGCCATCAGTGAGTCGCGGGAGGTGACCCAGTACTTC.

The chain has TRBV29-1 and TRBJ2-5; the D call may be TRBD1 or TRBD2 (6 bases each). Trimming took off 7 bases at V and 4 bases at J, with 19 bases between the two ends. The germline V gene encodes CDR1 SQVTM and CDR2 ANQGSEA. The CDR3 has 14 residues. Written as DNA, the CDR3 is TGCAGCGGGGACATCGGAGGGGGGAGAGAGACCCAGTACTTC. Protein: CSGDIGGGRETQYF.

This clonotype was detected ten times or more. V is TRBV9 and J is TRBJ2-1; no firm D call. Germline V CDR1 and CDR2: SGDLS, YYNGEE. Trimming took off 3 bases at V and 4 bases at J, with 11 bases between the two ends. This CDR3 is 14 amino acids long. CDR3 in amino acids: CASSGPAAYNEQFF. The CDR3 nucleotides are TGTGCCAGCAGCGGGCCCGCGGCATACAATGAGCAGTTCTTC.